This T cell receptor (beta chain) stems from a study of blood T cell repertoires in COVID-19. The wider study: Material from acute and convalescent COVID-19 was sourced from the United States, Italy and Spain. From T cells, B-cell-depleted T cells, or PBMCs came the material, which was cDNA or gDNA.

CDR1 is MGHRA, CDR2 YSYEKL, per germline. The CDR3 is made up of 16 amino acids. V was shortened by 0 bases and J by 4 bases, with 10 bases between the two germline ends. Original processing methods: Nucleated cell number was recorded as an estimate derived from reference gene primer amplification. Only in-frame clones appear in the TCRdb table, and some are missing; sequencing was by immunoSEQ multiplex PCR. That table gives V, J and clone size, and the DNA gave D and trimming. The table shows roughly 200,000 clones, with over 80% occurring only once. Input material: peripheral blood. This receptor was identified in a middle-aged woman with COVID-19, enrolled during active disease. The chain uses TRBV4-1 and TRBJ1-6; D gene uncertain. The DNA of the CDR3 is TGCGCCAGCAGCCAAGATAGACATCGTTATAATTCACCCCTCCACTTT. It codes for CASSQDRHRYNSPLHF.